Shown below are 5 T cell receptor beta chains from a single sample sequenced in a study of cytomegalovirus exposure and HLA in healthy donors. PCR employed 60 Vbeta and 13 Jbeta primers. TCRdb's copy holds only in-frame clones and misses some; the assay was immunoSEQ multiplex PCR. Found here are 200,000 to 250,000 clones, 80% to 85% of them singletons; the top ten hold approximately 2.5%. Sequenced input: PBMCs. All receptors come from a woman aged 40 to 49 in good health and CMV-seronegative.

The chain is built from TRBV19 and TRBJ2-7; D is perhaps TRBD1 (6 bases). Germline loops: CDR1 LNHDA, CDR2 SQIVND (reference sequence). V lost 5 bases to trimming and J lost 0 bases, with 14 bases between them. The CDR3 runs 15 residues. The CDR3, as DNA: TGTGCCAGTAGTGACTCGGACAGACTCTCCTACGAGCAGTACTTC. It yields the protein CASSDSDRLSYEQYF. The variable domain in full, completed from reference TRBV19 and TRBJ2-7, reads DGGITQSPKYLFRKEGQNVTLSCEQNLNHDAMYWYRQDPGQGLRLIYYSQIVNDFQKGDIAEGYSVSREKKESFPLTVTSAQKNPTAFYLCASSDSDRLSYEQYFGPGTRLTVT.

The chain has TRBV16 and TRBJ2-3; 9 positions match TRBD2. Per germline, CDR1 KGHSY and CDR2 FQNENV. V was clipped by 0 bases and J by 2 bases; unmatched bases: 6. The CDR3 totals 17 residues. The CDR3 here is CASSQSVAGGITDTQYF. The CDR3 DNA reads as TGTGCCAGCAGCCAATCGGTCGCGGGAGGGATCACAGATACGCAGTATTTT.

V gene TRBV7-9 combines with J gene TRBJ2-7; possibly TRBD2 for D (5 bases). The V gene lost 1 base and the J gene lost 5 bases, with 9 bases spanning the gap. Germline V gives CDR1 SEHNR, CDR2 FQNEAQ (reference sequence). The CDR3 has 13 residues. The CDR3 here is CASSLEYGNEQYF. CDR3 nucleotides: TGTGCCAGCAGCTTAGAGTACGGGAACGAGCAGTACTTC.

V and J are TRBV6-6 and TRBJ2-1; D is perhaps TRBD1 (5 bases). The V end was cut by 5 bases, the J end by 2 bases, with 13 bases between. The germline gives CDR1 MNHNY, CDR2 SVGAGI (reference sequence). The CDR3 covers 15 residues. CDR3 DNA: TGTGCCAGCAGTAAAACAGGACCCCCCTACAATGAGCAGTTCTTC. It translates to CASSKTGPPYNEQFF.

J is TRBJ2-7 and V is TRBV28; TRBD2 aligns across 7 bases. The length of the CDR3 is 16 residues. The V gene end was trimmed by 1 base and the J gene end by 6 bases; junction bases not matched to a gene: 12. CDR1 is MDHEN, CDR2 SYDVKM, per germline. CDR3 protein: CASSLYNREVGGEQYF. As DNA, the CDR3 is TGTGCCAGCAGTTTATATAATCGGGAGGTGGGTGGCGAGCAGTACTTC. Complete variable domain (other parts from reference TRBV28 and TRBJ2-7): DVKVTQSSRYLVKRTGEKVFLECVQDMDHENMFWYRQDPGLGLRLIYFSYDVKMKEKGDIPEGYSVSREKKERFSLILESASTNQTSMYLCASSLYNREVGGEQYFGPGTRLTVT.